This T cell receptor beta chain was obtained from a study of blood T cell repertoires in COVID-19 (dated by TCRdb to about 2020). At the level of the whole study: Samples covering the acute and convalescent phases of COVID-19 were provided by collaborators in the United States, Italy and Spain. The material from the prospective study consisted of cDNA or gDNA derived from T cells, B-cell-depleted T cells, or PBMCs. Where HLA class I and class II types were available, the types were taken from metadata supplied by the sample provider, not from assay-based typing. Subjects who had been exposed to COVID-19, were actively infected with it, or had recovered from it provided the deeply sampled blood TCRbeta repertoires that made up the dataset. Samples came from the ongoing ImmuneRACE study (first 160 participants) plus 1,254 subjects from 6 global collaborators. A de-identified subject ID, COVID-19 status, age in years and sex were almost always included in the sample metadata. The repertoires were made available in a free public database intended to serve as a resource for research on the immune response to SARS-CoV-2. Study-wide conclusions, independent of this receptor: Clinical and demographic metadata were provided uncurated, with the amount varying by source and participant.

Participants in the prospective study were aged about 18 to 100 years, lived in 20 to 25 United States geographic areas, and enrolled through a virtual design. Cohort assignment in the prospective study relied on participant-reported clinical history from a screening survey and a study questionnaire. Each participant in the prospective study had whole blood, serum and a nasopharyngeal or oropharyngeal swab collected by mobile phlebotomists. Participants in the prospective study had the option to provide additional blood draws and questionnaires over a 2-month period. Before DNA extraction, blood samples from the prospective study were shipped at room temperature or frozen. Turning to this clone: There is no known antigen for this receptor. No base quality values were provided; no much bigger clone lies one nucleotide off.

The immunoSEQ Assay, a bias-controlled multiplex PCR, was used to amplify TCRbeta CDR3 regions from genomic DNA. The paper's data handling went like this. The number of nucleated cells in each sample was estimated by amplification of reference gene primers within the assay. To quantify the absolute abundance of each unique TCRbeta CDR3 rearrangement, sequence reads were collapsed and filtered. For each sample, productive Simpson clonality was calculated by taking the square root of Simpson's diversity index across productive rearrangements. TCRdb's version of the immuneACCESS table is confined to in-frame rearrangements and falls short of the full clone set. An unresolved V gene accounts for under half of the shortfall where checked; the remainder is of unknown origin. V and J calls and clone size follow that table, whereas D and trimming were derived from the DNA. Recorded for this sample are 300,000 to 500,000 clones; around 90% of them occurred a single time. The leading ten clones occupy approximately 2.1% of the sample.

Input material: PBMCs or T cells enriched from blood (not recorded which). The sequence came from a middle-aged woman with acute COVID-19.

The nucleotide sequence reads TGTGCCAGCAGCAGGGATGGGGCTCTTCAAGAGACCCAGTACTTC. This yields the protein CASSRDGALQETQYF. The chain was built from TRBV7-2 and TRBJ2-5; D gene: possibly TRBD1, on 5 matching bases. Relative to germline, V is 5 bases shorter and J is 2 bases shorter, with 15 bases between their ends. In the germline V gene, CDR1 corresponds to SGHTA and CDR2 to FQGNSA. The CDR3 holds 15 amino acids from the cysteine to the phenylalanine. Only the CDR3 DNA is retained, 45 bases long and in frame from the first base.